This is a list of T cell receptor beta chains from one sample in a study of T cells in Graves' hyperthyroidism and ophthalmopathy. In TCRdb, the multiplex PCR reads were re-called with MiXCR into one record per CDR3 protein. The sample contains about 700,000 distinct CDR3 sequences, 13% to 15% of which appear only once. The sequencing sample was made of blood. These receptors were obtained from a woman aged 18-35 years with Graves' hyperthyroidism. CDR3s include the opening cysteine and the closing phenylalanine or tryptophan. A D gene is named only where the DNA matches it firmly. Rows give clone size only sometimes, using once, few, many, or a class for an expanded clone.

D | J | V | size | length | CDR3 | DNA
TRBD1 | TRBJ1-5 | TRBV20-1 | few | 18 | CSARDRQGWGYSNQPQHF | TGCAGTGCTAGAGATCGACAGGGATGGGGGTATAGCAATCAGCCCCAGCATTTT
TRBD1 | TRBJ1-1 | TRBV20-1 | many | 15 | CSPPGQGGKNTEAFF | TGCAGTCCGCCGGGACAGGGAGGAAAGAACACTGAAGCTTTCTTT
TRBD2 | TRBJ2-7 | TRBV28 | many | 17 | CASSQTGGLAGGYEQYF | TGTGCCAGCAGCCAGACGGGAGGACTAGCGGGAGGTTACGAGCAGTACTTC
. | TRBJ1-2 | TRBV30 | few | 15 | CAWSVRMGQIYGYTF | TGTGCCTGGAGTGTACGGATGGGGCAGATATATGGCTACACCTTC
. | TRBJ1-5 | TRBV28 | few | 14 | CASSEAISNQPQHF | TGTGCCAGCAGTGAAGCTATTAGCAATCAGCCCCAGCATTTT
TRBD1 | TRBJ1-1 | TRBV6-1 | few | 15 | CARTGTGGMNTEAFF | TGTGCCAGGACGGGGACAGGGGGCATGAACACTGAAGCTTTCTTT
. | TRBJ2-7 | TRBV30 | many | 12 | CAWSPDWGEQYF | TGTGCCTGGAGTCCCGACTGGGGCGAGCAGTACTTC
. | TRBJ2-5 | TRBV30 | few | 11 | CAWSTGGSQYF | TGTGCCTGGAGTACAGGCGGAAGCCAGTACTTC
. | TRBJ1-5 | TRBV11-2 | many | 14 | CASSPWGANQPQHF | TGTGCCAGCAGCCCTTGGGGGGCGAATCAGCCCCAGCATTTT
. | TRBJ1-1 | TRBV10-3 | . | 14 | CAIGAGSMNTEAFF | TGTGCCATCGGTGCTGGCAGTATGAACACTGAAGCTTTCTTT
. | TRBJ2-6 | TRBV6-2/TRBV6-3 | many | 18 | CASSLLSKGASGANVLTF | TGTGCCAGCAGTCTCCTTTCGAAAGGGGCCTCTGGGGCCAACGTCCTGACTTTC
. | TRBJ1-1 | TRBV6-1 | . | 9 | CASGYGAFF | TGTGCCAGCGGATATGGAGCTTTCTTT
. | TRBJ2-2 | TRBV4-1 | few | 13 | CASTPGWTGELFF | TGCGCCAGCACCCCAGGTTGGACCGGGGAGCTGTTTTTT
. | TRBJ2-7 | TRBV6-5 | few | 15 | CASSYEGVSSYEQYF | TGTGCCAGCAGTTACGAGGGGGTGAGCTCCTACGAGCAGTACTTC
TRBD2 | TRBJ2-1 | TRBV7-6 | many | 17 | CASSLEFGTSGYNEQFF | TGTGCCAGCAGCTTAGAGTTCGGGACTAGCGGCTACAATGAGCAGTTCTTC
TRBD2 | TRBJ2-1 | TRBV5-8 | few | 15 | CASRSGGSSYNEQFF | TGTGCCAGCAGATCGGGGGGAAGCTCCTACAATGAGCAGTTCTTC
TRBD2 | TRBJ2-5 | TRBV4-1 | many | 15 | CASSPYSGRSETQYF | TGCGCCAGCAGCCCCTATAGCGGGAGGTCAGAGACCCAGTACTTC
TRBD1 | TRBJ2-4 | TRBV11-1 | many | 16 | CASSFDRGGSKNIQYF | TGTGCCAGCAGCTTCGACAGGGGCGGTTCCAAAAACATTCAGTACTTC
. | TRBJ1-2 | TRBV2 | few | 15 | CASSAGGDGNYGYTF | TGTGCCAGCAGCGCCGGGGGGGATGGGAACTATGGCTACACCTTC
. | TRBJ2-6 | TRBV11-2 | many | 17 | CASSLGALRSGANVLTF | TGTGCCAGCAGCTTAGGTGCCCTGAGGTCTGGGGCCAACGTCCTGACTTTC
TRBD2 | TRBJ2-2 | TRBV2 | many | 15 | CASSKGLANTGELFF | TGTGCCAGCAGTAAGGGACTAGCGAATACCGGGGAGCTGTTTTTT
TRBD2 | TRBJ2-1 | TRBV7-9 | few | 15 | CASSGSGREANEQFF | TGTGCCAGCAGCGGAAGCGGGAGAGAAGCCAATGAGCAGTTCTTC
TRBD2 | TRBJ2-7 | TRBV7-9 | . | 17 | CASSLQSGLAGKYEQYF | TGTGCCAGCAGCTTGCAATCGGGACTAGCGGGGAAATACGAGCAGTACTTC
TRBD1 | TRBJ2-2 | TRBV4-1 | . | 16 | CASSQRQGALPGELFF | TGCGCCAGCAGCCAAAGACAGGGGGCGCTCCCCGGGGAGCTGTTTTTT
TRBD1 | TRBJ2-5 | TRBV20-1 | few | 17 | CSARQGTGGIRQETQYF | TGCAGTGCTAGACAGGGAACAGGGGGAATACGCCAAGAGACCCAGTACTTC
TRBD2 | TRBJ2-5 | TRBV11-2 | many | 18 | CASSLGKTTSGRDETQYF | TGTGCCAGCAGCTTAGGGAAAACGACTAGCGGGAGGGATGAGACCCAGTACTTC
TRBD2 | TRBJ2-1 | TRBV11-2 | many | 15 | CASSWGLAGGYEQFF | TGTGCCAGCAGCTGGGGACTAGCGGGAGGTTATGAGCAGTTCTTC
TRBD2 | TRBJ2-3 | TRBV3-1 | many | 17 | CASSQRRSGRAPDTQYF | TGTGCCAGCAGCCAACGACGTAGCGGGAGGGCCCCAGATACGCAGTATTTT